The T cell receptor beta chain under discussion was sequenced for a study of blood T cell repertoires in COVID-19 (TCRdb year 2020). As for the study more broadly: Samples covering the acute and convalescent phases of COVID-19 were provided by collaborators in the United States, Italy and Spain. The material from the prospective study consisted of cDNA or gDNA derived from T cells, B-cell-depleted T cells, or PBMCs. Subjects who had been exposed to COVID-19, were actively infected with it, or had recovered from it provided the deeply sampled blood TCRbeta repertoires that made up the dataset. The repertoires were released in a freely available public database intended as a resource for research on the immune response to SARS-CoV-2. The samples were drawn from the first 160 participants of the ongoing ImmuneRACE study and from over 950 subjects provided by 6 global collaborators. A de-identified subject ID, COVID-19 status, age in years and sex were almost always included in the sample metadata. HLA class I and class II types, where available, came from metadata supplied by the sample provider rather than from assay-based typing. Overall results and qualifications from the work: The amount of clinical and demographic metadata varied by source and participant and was provided uncurated.

TCRbeta CDR3 regions were amplified from genomic DNA by means of the immunoSEQ Assay, a bias-controlled multiplex PCR. On the study's bioinformatics: Within the assay, amplification of reference gene primers was used to estimate how many nucleated cells each sample contained. To quantify the absolute abundance of each unique TCRbeta CDR3 rearrangement, sequence reads were collapsed and filtered. Productive Simpson clonality was computed per sample as the square root of Simpson's diversity index over productive rearrangements. TCRdb carries this immuneACCESS record with in-frame sequences only. Its versions omit some clonotypes, under half of them owing to an unresolved V gene in the studies checked, with the rest unexplained. V and J calls and clone size follow that table, whereas D and trimming were derived from the DNA. Recorded for this sample are around 270,000 clones; 70% to 90% of them occurred a single time. About 4.1% of the sample is taken by the ten largest.

Trimmed from V: 5 bases; trimmed from J: 7 bases; junction bases lacking a gene match: 10. Including the terminal cysteine and phenylalanine, the CDR3 comprises 16 residues. The CDR3 DNA has 48 bases and is translated from base 1. From a lookup of the germline V gene (reference sequence), CDR1 and CDR2 are SEHNR and FQNEAQ. Participants in the prospective study were enrolled through a virtual design, were aged roughly 18 to 100 years, and lived in roughly 25 United States geographic areas. Cohort assignment in the prospective study relied on participant-reported clinical history from a screening survey and a study questionnaire. For ImmuneRACE Cohort 3, a participant was defined as recovered based on two consecutive negative NP/OP PCR tests, clearance by a healthcare professional, or resolution of symptoms. Each participant in the prospective study had whole blood, serum and a nasopharyngeal or oropharyngeal swab collected by mobile phlebotomists. Additional blood draws and questionnaires over a roughly two-month period could optionally be provided by prospective study participants. Before DNA extraction, prospective study blood samples were shipped either frozen or at room temperature.

Remarks on this clone: The antigen this receptor binds is unknown. Base qualities are not provided; no much larger clone lies one nucleotide away.

Sequencing used PBMCs or T cells enriched from blood (not recorded which). This TCR derives from a woman aged 25 to 39 who had recovered from COVID-19. The rearranged chain carries TRBV7-9 and TRBJ1-5; the junction holds 11 bases that match TRBD1. The nucleotides read TGTGCCAGCAGCGCCGGGACAGGGGGATTGAAACAGCCCCAGCATTTT. This translates into CASSAGTGGLKQPQHF. Joined to the reference TRBV7-9 and TRBJ1-5 proteins, this CDR3 gives the full variable domain: DTGVSQNPRHKITKRGQNVTFRCDPISEHNRLYWYRQTLGQGPEFLTYFQNEAQLEKSRLLSDRFSAERPKGSFSTLEIQRTEQGDSAMYLCASSAGTGGLKQPQHFGDGTRLSIL.